In this sample, the clone carrying this T cell receptor (beta chain) turned up a few times. Its antigen is as yet unknown. Generated by immunoSEQ multiplex PCR, the TCRdb table keeps only in-frame clones and is missing some. The sample holds 2 million to 2.5 million clones, more than 90% seen once. Donors were healthy HIV-negative adults without recent acute infections or vaccinations. This CDR3 is 13 amino acids long. V was clipped by 9 bases and J by 6 bases, with 17 bases between them. The germline gives CDR1 LNHDA, CDR2 SQIVND (reference sequence). This specimen comes from a study of shared clonotypes between healthy human individuals. General study results and limits: Deeper or shallower sequencing was expected to change how clonotypes are shared among donors. The four-donor shared clonotypes exceeded non-shared clonotypes in generation probability, with non-shared ones scoring lower.

The genes are TRBV19 and TRBJ1-2; TRBD1 might be the D (5 bases). The sample comprised naive CD4+ T cells sorted from blood. Specified subset: CD45RA+ positively selected. The origin of this receptor is a man younger than 30 in good health. CDR3 in DNA: TGTGCCAGCGGGGCCCAACCTTCCCATGGCTACACCTTC. Translating gives CASGAQPSHGYTF. The full variable domain, rest sourced from reference TRBV19 and TRBJ1-2, is DGGITQSPKYLFRKEGQNVTLSCEQNLNHDAMYWYRQDPGQGLRLIYYSQIVNDFQKGDIAEGYSVSREKKESFPLTVTSAQKNPTAFYLCASGAQPSHGYTFGSGTRLTVV.